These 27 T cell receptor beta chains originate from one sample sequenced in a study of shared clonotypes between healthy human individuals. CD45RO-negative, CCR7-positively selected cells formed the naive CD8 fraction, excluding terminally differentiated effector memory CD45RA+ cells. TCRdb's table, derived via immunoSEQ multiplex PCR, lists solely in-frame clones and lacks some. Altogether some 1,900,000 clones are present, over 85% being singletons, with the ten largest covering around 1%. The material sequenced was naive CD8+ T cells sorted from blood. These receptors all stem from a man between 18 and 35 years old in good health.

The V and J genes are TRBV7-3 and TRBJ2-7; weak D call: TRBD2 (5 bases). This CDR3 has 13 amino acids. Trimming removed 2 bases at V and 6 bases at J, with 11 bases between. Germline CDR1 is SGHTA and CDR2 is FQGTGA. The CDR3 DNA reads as TGTGCCAGCAGCTTAGGTGTGGGAGTCGAGCAGTACTTC. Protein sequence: CASSLGVGVEQYF.

The CDR3 nucleotides are TGTGCCTGGTGGAAGCGGGAGCTTTACAATGAGCAGTTCTTC. It encodes CAWWKRELYNEQFF. The chain employs TRBV30 and TRBJ2-1; TRBD2 matches at 8 bases. The CDR3 consists of 14 residues. CDR1 and CDR2 from the germline V gene are GTSNPN and SVGIG (reference sequence). J gave up 4 bases and V 5 bases, and 7 bases lay outside the gene matches.

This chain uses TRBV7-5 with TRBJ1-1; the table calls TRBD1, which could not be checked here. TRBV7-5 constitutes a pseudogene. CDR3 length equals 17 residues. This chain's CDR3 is CARSGGQIPETNTEAFF. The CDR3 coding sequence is TGTGCCAGAAGCGGTGGGCAGATACCTGAAACGAACACTGAAGCTTTCTTT.

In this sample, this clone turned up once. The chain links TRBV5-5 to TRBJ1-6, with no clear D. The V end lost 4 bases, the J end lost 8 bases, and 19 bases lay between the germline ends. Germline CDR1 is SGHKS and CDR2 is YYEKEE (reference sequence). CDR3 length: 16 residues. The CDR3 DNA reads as TGTGCCAGCAGCCCCTCGGCGGAGAACTCTTATTCACCCCTCCACTTT. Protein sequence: CASSPSAENSYSPLHF.

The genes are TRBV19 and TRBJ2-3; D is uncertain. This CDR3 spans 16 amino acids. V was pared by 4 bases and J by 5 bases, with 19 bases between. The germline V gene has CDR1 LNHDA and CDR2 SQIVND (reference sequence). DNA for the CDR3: TGTGCCAGTAGTACCGTAGGGTATGGTAGTGGAGATACGCAGTATTTT. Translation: CASSTVGYGSGDTQYF.

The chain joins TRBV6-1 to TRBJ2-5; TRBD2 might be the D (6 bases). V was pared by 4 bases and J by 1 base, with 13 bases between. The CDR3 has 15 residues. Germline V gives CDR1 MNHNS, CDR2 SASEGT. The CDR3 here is CASSVPTRVQETQYF. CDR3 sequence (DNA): TGTGCCAGCAGTGTCCCGACTAGAGTCCAAGAGACCCAGTACTTC.

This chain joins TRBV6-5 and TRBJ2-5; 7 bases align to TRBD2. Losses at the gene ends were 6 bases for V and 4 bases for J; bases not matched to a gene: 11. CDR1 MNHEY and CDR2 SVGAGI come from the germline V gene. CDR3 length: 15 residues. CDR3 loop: CASSLWWEGRETQYF. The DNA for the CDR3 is TGTGCCAGCAGCCTTTGGTGGGAGGGCCGAGAGACCCAGTACTTC.

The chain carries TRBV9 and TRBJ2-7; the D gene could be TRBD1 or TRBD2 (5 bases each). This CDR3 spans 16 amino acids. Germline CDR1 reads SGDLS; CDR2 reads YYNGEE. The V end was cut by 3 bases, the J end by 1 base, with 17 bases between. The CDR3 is CASSGPGVGPSYEQYF. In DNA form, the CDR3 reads TGTGCCAGCAGCGGGCCTGGAGTGGGACCATCCTACGAGCAGTACTTC.

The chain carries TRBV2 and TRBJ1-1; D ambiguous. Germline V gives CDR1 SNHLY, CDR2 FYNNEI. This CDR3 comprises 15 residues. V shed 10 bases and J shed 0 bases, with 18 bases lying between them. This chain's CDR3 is CATRQRVEMNTEAFF. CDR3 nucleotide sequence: TGTGCCACCCGACAAAGGGTAGAGATGAACACTGAAGCTTTCTTT.

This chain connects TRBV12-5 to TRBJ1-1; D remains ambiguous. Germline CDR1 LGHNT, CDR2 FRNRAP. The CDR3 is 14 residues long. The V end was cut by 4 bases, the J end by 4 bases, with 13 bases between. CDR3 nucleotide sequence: TGTGCTAGTGGTTCAAACGGGGTCACCACTGAAGCTTTCTTT. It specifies CASGSNGVTTEAFF.

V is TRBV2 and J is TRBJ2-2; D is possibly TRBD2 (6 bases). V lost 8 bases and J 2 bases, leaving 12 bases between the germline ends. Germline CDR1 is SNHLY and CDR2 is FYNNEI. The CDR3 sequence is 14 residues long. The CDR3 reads CASAREDNTGELFF. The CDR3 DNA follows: TGTGCCAGCGCGAGGGAGGATAACACCGGGGAGCTGTTTTTT.

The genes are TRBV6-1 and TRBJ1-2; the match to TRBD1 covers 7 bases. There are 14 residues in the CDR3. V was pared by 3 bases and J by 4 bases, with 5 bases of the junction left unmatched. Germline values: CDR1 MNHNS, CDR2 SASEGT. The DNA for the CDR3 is TGTGCCAGCAGTGACTTGGACAGGCTCTATGGCTACACCTTC. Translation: CASSDLDRLYGYTF.

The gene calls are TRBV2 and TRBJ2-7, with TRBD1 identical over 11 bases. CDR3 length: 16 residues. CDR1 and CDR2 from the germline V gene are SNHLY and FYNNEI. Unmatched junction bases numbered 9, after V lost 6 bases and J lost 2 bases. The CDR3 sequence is CASRTDRGLSPYEQYF. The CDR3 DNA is TGTGCCAGCAGGACGGACAGGGGGCTGTCTCCCTACGAGCAGTACTTC. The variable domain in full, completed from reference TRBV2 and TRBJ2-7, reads EPEVTQTPSHQVTQMGQEVILRCVPISNHLYFYWYRQILGQKVEFLVSFYNNEISEKSEIFDDQFSVERPDGSNFTLKIRSTKLEDSAMYFCASRTDRGLSPYEQYFGPGTRLTVT.

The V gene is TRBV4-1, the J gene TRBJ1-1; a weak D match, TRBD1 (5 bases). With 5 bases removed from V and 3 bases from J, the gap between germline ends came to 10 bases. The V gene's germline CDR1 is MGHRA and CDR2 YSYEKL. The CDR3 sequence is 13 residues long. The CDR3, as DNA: TGCGCCAGCAGCACGCAGGGTTACACTGAAGCTTTCTTT. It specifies CASSTQGYTEAFF.

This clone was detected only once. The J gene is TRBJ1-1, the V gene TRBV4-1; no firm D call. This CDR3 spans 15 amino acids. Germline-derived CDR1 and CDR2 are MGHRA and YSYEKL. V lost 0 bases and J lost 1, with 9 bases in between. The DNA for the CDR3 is TGCGCCAGCAGCCAAGAGGAGGGAACGAACACTGAAGCTTTCTTT. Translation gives CASSQEEGTNTEAFF.

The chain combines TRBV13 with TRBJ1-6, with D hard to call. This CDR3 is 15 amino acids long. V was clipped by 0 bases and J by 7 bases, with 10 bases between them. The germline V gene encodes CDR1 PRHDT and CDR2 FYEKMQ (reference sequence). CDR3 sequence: CASSLGVSGNSPLHF. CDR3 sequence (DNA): TGTGCCAGCAGCTTAGGGGTTTCGGGCAATTCACCCCTCCACTTT.

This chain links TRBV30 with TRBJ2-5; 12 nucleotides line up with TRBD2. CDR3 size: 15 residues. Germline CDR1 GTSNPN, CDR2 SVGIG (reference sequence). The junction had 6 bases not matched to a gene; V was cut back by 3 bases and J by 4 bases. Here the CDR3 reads CAWSWLAGGLETQYF. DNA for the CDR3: TGTGCCTGGAGCTGGCTAGCGGGAGGGCTAGAGACCCAGTACTTC.

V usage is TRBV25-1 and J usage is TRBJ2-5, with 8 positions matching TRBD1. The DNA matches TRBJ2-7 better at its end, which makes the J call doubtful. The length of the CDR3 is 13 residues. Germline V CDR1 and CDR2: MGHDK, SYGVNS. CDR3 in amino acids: CASSTGGSYEQYF. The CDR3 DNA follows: TGTGCCAGCAGTACAGGGGGCTCCTACGAGCAGTACTTC.

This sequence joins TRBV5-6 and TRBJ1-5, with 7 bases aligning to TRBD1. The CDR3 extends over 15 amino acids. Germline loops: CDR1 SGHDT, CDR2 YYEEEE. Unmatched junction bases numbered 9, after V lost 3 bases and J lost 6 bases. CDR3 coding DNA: TGTGCCAGCAGCTCCGGGGACAGTCGAATTCAGCCCCAGCATTTT. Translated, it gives CASSSGDSRIQPQHF.

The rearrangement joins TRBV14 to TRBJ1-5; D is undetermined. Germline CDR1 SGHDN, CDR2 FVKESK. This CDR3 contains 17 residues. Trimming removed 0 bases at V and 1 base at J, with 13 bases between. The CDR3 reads CASSQDTLRHSNQPQHF. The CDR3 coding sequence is TGTGCCAGCAGCCAAGATACTCTCCGGCACAGCAATCAGCCCCAGCATTTT.

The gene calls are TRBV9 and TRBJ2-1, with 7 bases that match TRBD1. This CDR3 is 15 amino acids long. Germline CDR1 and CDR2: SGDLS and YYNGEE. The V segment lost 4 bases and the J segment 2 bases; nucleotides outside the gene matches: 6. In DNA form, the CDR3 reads TGTGCCAGCAGCCCCCGGACAGGCGCCTACAATGAGCAGTTCTTC. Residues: CASSPRTGAYNEQFF. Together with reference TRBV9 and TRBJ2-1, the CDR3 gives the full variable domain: DSGVTQTPKHLITATGQRVTLRCSPRSGDLSVYWYQQSLDQGLQFLIQYYNGEERAKGNILERFSAQQFPDLHSELNLSSLELGDSALYFCASSPRTGAYNEQFFGPGTRLTVL.

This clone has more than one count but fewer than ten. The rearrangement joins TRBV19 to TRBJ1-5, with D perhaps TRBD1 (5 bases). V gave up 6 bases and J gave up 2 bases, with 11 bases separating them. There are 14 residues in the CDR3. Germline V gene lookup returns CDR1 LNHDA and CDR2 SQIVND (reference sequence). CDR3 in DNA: TGTGCCAGTAGCGGGGGGTGGGGCAATCAGCCCCAGCATTTT. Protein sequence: CASSGGWGNQPQHF.

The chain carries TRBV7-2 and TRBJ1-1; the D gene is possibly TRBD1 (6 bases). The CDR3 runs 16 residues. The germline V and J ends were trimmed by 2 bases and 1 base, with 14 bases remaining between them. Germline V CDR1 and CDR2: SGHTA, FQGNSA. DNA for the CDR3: TGTGCCAGCAGCTTACCCTCGACAGGTGGGAACACTGAAGCTTTCTTT. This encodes CASSLPSTGGNTEAFF.

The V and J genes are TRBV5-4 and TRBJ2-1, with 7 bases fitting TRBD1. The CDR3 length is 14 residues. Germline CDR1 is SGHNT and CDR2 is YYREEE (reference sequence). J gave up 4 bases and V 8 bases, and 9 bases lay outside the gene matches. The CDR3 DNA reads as TGTGCCAGTTTCCGGGACAGCCGATACAATGAGCAGTTCTTC. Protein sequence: CASFRDSRYNEQFF.

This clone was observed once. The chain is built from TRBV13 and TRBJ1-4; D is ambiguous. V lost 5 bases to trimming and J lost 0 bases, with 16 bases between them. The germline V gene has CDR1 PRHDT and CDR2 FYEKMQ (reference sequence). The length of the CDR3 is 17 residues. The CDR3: CASSPLNDLATNEKLFF. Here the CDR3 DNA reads TGTGCCAGCAGCCCACTTAATGACCTGGCAACTAATGAAAAACTGTTTTTT.

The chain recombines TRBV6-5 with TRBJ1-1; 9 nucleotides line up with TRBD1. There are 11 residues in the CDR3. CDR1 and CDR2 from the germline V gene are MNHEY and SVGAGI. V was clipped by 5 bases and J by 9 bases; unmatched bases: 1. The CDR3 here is CASSGTGKAFF. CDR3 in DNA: TGTGCCAGCAGTGGGACAGGGAAAGCTTTCTTT.

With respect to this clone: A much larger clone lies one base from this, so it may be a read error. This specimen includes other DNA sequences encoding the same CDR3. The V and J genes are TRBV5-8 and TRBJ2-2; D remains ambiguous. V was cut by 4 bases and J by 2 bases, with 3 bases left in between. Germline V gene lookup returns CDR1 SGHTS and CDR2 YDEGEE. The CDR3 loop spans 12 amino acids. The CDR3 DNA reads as TGTGCCAGCAGCCCCAACACCGGGGAGCTGTTTTTT. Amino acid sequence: CASSPNTGELFF. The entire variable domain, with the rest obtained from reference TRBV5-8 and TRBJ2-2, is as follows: EAGVTQSPTHLIKTRGQQATLRCSPISGHTSVYWYQQALGLGLQFLLWYDEGEERNRGNFPPRFSGRQFPNYSSELNVNALELEDSALYLCASSPNTGELFFGEGSRLTVL.